Listed below are T cell receptor beta chains from one sample, sequenced in a study of T and B cells in COVID-19 patients. From the multiplex PCR reads, TCRdb called clonotypes with MiXCR, one entry per CDR3 protein. This sample yields around 10,000 distinct CDR3 sequences, of which around 34% are seen a single time; 18% belongs to the top ten. The specimen sequenced was blood. Every receptor here comes from a human donor with active COVID-19. Each CDR3 is given with its conserved first and last residue. The D gene is left open where the match is weak. Size is omitted from some rows. Given values are once, few, many or a class for expanded clones.

V gene	clone size	J gene	D gene	CDR3 protein	CDR3 DNA
TRBV19	medium-sized	TRBJ1-2	NA	CASAQGSYGYTF	TGTGCCAGTGCTCAGGGGAGCTATGGCTACACCTTC
TRBV24-1	NA	TRBJ1-2	TRBD1	CATSEDRGQGGYTF	TGTGCCACCAGTGAGGACAGGGGGCAAGGTGGCTACACCTTC
TRBV19	NA	TRBJ1-4	TRBD1	CASRGGQGNEKLFF	TGTGCCAGTAGGGGAGGACAGGGTAATGAAAAACTGTTTTTT
TRBV6-2/TRBV6-3	few	TRBJ2-3	NA	CASSYSPRGRTDTQYF	TGTGCCAGCAGTTACTCACCCCGGGGGCGGACAGATACGCAGTATTTT
TRBV5-5	NA	TRBJ2-5	NA	CASRSRGSGQETQYF	TGCGCCAGCAGGTCTCGGGGGTCGGGACAAGAGACCCAGTACTTC
TRBV6-5	NA	TRBJ1-2	NA	CASSYSFIYGYTF	TGTGCCAGCAGTTATAGCTTCATCTATGGCTACACCTTC
TRBV19	medium-sized	TRBJ1-5	TRBD1	CASSRTGSNQPQHF	TGTGCCAGTAGTAGGACAGGGAGCAATCAGCCCCAGCATTTT
TRBV18	NA	TRBJ1-1	NA	CASSRDGDTEAFF	TGTGCCAGCTCGAGGGACGGGGACACTGAAGCTTTCTTT
TRBV6-2/TRBV6-3	few	TRBJ1-2	TRBD1	CASSSGGTLGYGYTF	TGTGCCAGCAGCTCAGGGGGGACACTCGGCTATGGCTACACCTTC
TRBV11-1	medium-sized	TRBJ1-6	NA	CASSLRGRYNSPLHF	TGTGCCAGCAGCTTACGGGGGAGGTATAATTCACCCCTCCACTTT
TRBV6-5	large	TRBJ1-2	TRBD1	CASSRRQGEVGYGYTF	TGTGCCAGCAGTCGGCGACAGGGCGAGGTTGGCTATGGCTACACCTTC